The source of this TCR beta chain is a study of T cells after yellow fever vaccination. Study-level background: The SMART-Seq v4 Ultra Low Input method served to prepare the low-cell-number fractions.

Study-wide points: Subsequent to the booster, the majority of primary-vaccination clones reappeared (under 98% CD4, approximately 85% CD8).

The authors made TCR cDNA by 5'RACE template switching, adding a universal primer site and UMIs. TCRdb recomputed calls from the 5' RACE reads with MiXCR, one row per CDR3 protein. The table lists roughly 250,000 distinct CDR3 sequences, over 10% of them singletons. Trimming shortened V by 5 bases and J by 6 bases, and 20 bases separated the two germline ends. The CDR3 has 16 amino acids. Remarks on this clonotype: Its antigen is unidentified.

Source: CD4+ T cells sorted from PBMCs, taken 45 days after the yellow fever booster vaccination. The chain is built from TRBV12-3 or TRBV12-4 and TRBJ1-5; no definite D call. The receptor comes from a man aged 30-40 years who received the YFV17D yellow fever vaccine. CDR3 bases: TGTGCCAGCAGTCCCCTGATCGTCAGATCCAGTCAGCCCCAGCATTTT. The encoded protein is CASSPLIVRSSQPQHF.